The 21 T cell receptor beta chains below come from one sample, sequenced in a study of blood T cells in healthy people across ages. Through a sample-barcoded 5' primer and a J-beta primer mix, a second PCR was run for roughly 6 to 11 cycles. Each CDR3 protein is one row after TCRdb ran MiXCR on the 5' RACE reads. The profile shows more than 700,000 distinct CDR3 sequences, 53% of them singletons. Sequencing used blood. These receptors were taken from a man older than 75 in good health.

About this clonotype: Mismatch with germline at one junction end may stem from a read error. This rearrangement joins TRBV6-5 to TRBJ1-2, with D unclear. Germline CDR1 MNHEY, CDR2 SVGAGI. This CDR3 is 13 amino acids long. CDR3 protein: CASSDSRENGYTF. The CDR3 bases are TGTGCCAGCAGTGACTCCCGAGAAAATGGCTACACCTTC.

The chain has TRBV2 and TRBJ2-6, with D possibly matching TRBD1 (5 bases). This CDR3 is 16 amino acids long. V lost 6 bases, J lost 2 bases, and 14 bases lay in between. From germline, CDR1 is SNHLY and CDR2 FYNNEI. CDR3 region: CASRTSDSAGANVLTF. Here the CDR3 DNA reads TGTGCCAGCAGGACCTCAGACAGCGCTGGGGCCAACGTCCTGACTTTC.

This CDR3 reads CASSEAGRRQQQPQHF. In DNA, the CDR3 is TGTGCCAGCAGTGAAGCCGGGCGCAGGCAGCAGCAGCCCCAGCATTTT. The chain employs TRBV2 and TRBJ1-5, with unresolved D. Trimming took off 0 bases at V and 7 bases at J, with 16 bases between the two ends. From germline, CDR1 is SNHLY and CDR2 FYNNEI. This CDR3 has 16 residues. Full variable domain (outside the CDR3, taken from reference TRBV2 and TRBJ1-5): EPEVTQTPSHQVTQMGQEVILRCVPISNHLYFYWYRQILGQKVEFLVSFYNNEISEKSEIFDDQFSVERPDGSNFTLKIRSTKLEDSAMYFCASSEAGRRQQQPQHFGDGTRLSIL.

The V gene is TRBV6-2 or TRBV6-3, the J gene TRBJ2-6; D is ambiguous. V was pared by 2 bases and J by 4 bases, with 9 bases between. The germline CDR1 and CDR2 sequences are MNHEY and SVGEGT. This CDR3 is built from 15 residues. The CDR3 loop is CASSYTRLGANVLTF. DNA for the CDR3: TGTGCCAGCAGTTACACCAGGCTAGGGGCCAACGTCCTGACTTTC.

This clonotype was counted between two and nine times. The chain links TRBV9 to TRBJ2-1, with 7 nucleotides matching TRBD2. Germline V gives CDR1 SGDLS, CDR2 YYNGEE. The CDR3 has 15 residues. Losses at the gene ends were 0 bases for V and 8 bases for J; bases not matched to a gene: 8. DNA for the CDR3: TGTGCCAGCAGCGTAGGACTAGCCTTAGTGGATGAGCAGTTCTTC. Translation: CASSVGLALVDEQFF.

V and J are TRBV11-2 and TRBJ2-7; 10 bases match TRBD1. CDR3 length equals 17 residues. The germline V gene has CDR1 SGHAT and CDR2 FQNNGV. V lost 1 base and J lost 9; bases outside the gene matches: 15. The CDR3 reads CASSLGQSRGTGVVQYF. The DNA of the CDR3 is TGTGCCAGCAGCTTAGGTCAATCACGGGGGACAGGGGTGGTGCAGTACTTC.

V gene TRBV2 combines with J gene TRBJ2-4; TRBD1 agrees at 8 bases. The better agreement between TRBJ2-7 and the DNA end casts doubt on the J call. In germline, CDR1 is SNHLY, CDR2 FYNNEI. The CDR3 is 12 residues long. The CDR3: CATRDRPYEQYF. DNA of the CDR3: TGTGCCACCCGGGACAGGCCCTACGAGCAGTACTTC.

The chain is built from TRBV20-1 and TRBJ1-6, with 9 bases matching TRBD1. CDR1 is DFQATT, CDR2 SNEGSKA, per germline (reference sequence). V shed 1 base and J 9 bases; nucleotides not matched to a gene: 7. The CDR3 totals 15 residues. The CDR3 sequence is CSARVAGQGFSPLHF. For the CDR3, the DNA is TGCAGTGCTAGAGTTGCCGGACAGGGGTTTTCACCCCTCCACTTT.

In its sample, this clonotype was seen a few times. The gene calls are TRBV18 and TRBJ2-6; D uncertain. The CDR3 has 14 amino acids. Trimming pared 0 bases from V and 2 bases from J, leaving 2 bases between. In germline, CDR1 is KGHSH, CDR2 LQKENI. The CDR3 nucleotides are TGTGCCAGCTCACCACCGGCTGGGGCCAACGTCCTGACTTTC. Its protein product is CASSPPAGANVLTF.

The CDR3 coding sequence is TGTGCCAGCAGTAACGGGGACAGGGGGCTTTACGAGCAGTACTTC. Its translation: CASSNGDRGLYEQYF. This chain joins TRBV6-6 and TRBJ2-7; 12 nucleotides line up with TRBD1. This CDR3 is built from 15 residues. V gave up 5 bases and J gave up 4 bases; unmatched junction bases: 6. Germline values: CDR1 MNHNY, CDR2 SVGAGI (reference sequence).

The chain couples TRBV5-8 to TRBJ1-5; 9 nucleotides line up with TRBD1. With 4 bases clipped from V and 7 bases from J, the junction kept 9 bases outside the gene matches. The CDR3 is made up of 15 amino acids. The germline V gene has CDR1 SGHTS and CDR2 YDEGEE. CDR3 protein: CASSKRDRDGQPQHF. The CDR3 DNA follows: TGTGCCAGCAGCAAGCGGGACAGGGATGGCCAGCCCCAGCATTTT.

This sequence joins TRBV12-3 or TRBV12-4 and TRBJ1-4; TRBD1 agrees at 9 bases. V lost 7 bases to trimming and J lost 7 bases; unmatched junction nucleotides: 10. This CDR3 spans 15 amino acids. For the CDR3, the DNA is TGTGCCAGCACCCGTACCGGACAGGGGAGTGAAAAACTGTTTTTT. This gives the protein CASTRTGQGSEKLFF.

The J gene is TRBJ1-1, the V gene TRBV25-1, with 7 positions matching TRBD1. J was trimmed by 1 base and V by 6 bases; bases with no gene match: 8. The CDR3 has 15 residues. Germline V lookup: CDR1 MGHDK, CDR2 SYGVNS. CDR3 loop: CASSRGGTRNTEAFF. CDR3 in DNA: TGTGCCAGCAGCCGAGGGGGCACGAGGAACACTGAAGCTTTCTTT.

The V and J genes are TRBV5-4 and TRBJ2-1, with a weak D call TRBD1 (6 bases). V lost 6 bases and J lost 1, with 11 bases in between. Germline CDR1 reads SGHNT; CDR2 reads YYREEE (reference sequence). The CDR3 is made up of 14 amino acids. The CDR3 here is CASNSDSSYNEQFF. For the CDR3, the DNA is TGTGCCAGCAACTCGGACAGTTCCTACAATGAGCAGTTCTTC.

The chain uses TRBV2 and TRBJ2-5; 9 nucleotides align to TRBD2. The CDR3 has 16 residues. V lost 6 bases, J lost 11 bases, and 19 bases stayed unmatched. CDR1 and CDR2 (germline): SNHLY, FYNNEI. Here the CDR3 reads CASRGRWVLTSGEQYF. The CDR3 nucleotides are TGTGCCAGCAGGGGCCGGTGGGTTCTGACTAGCGGTGAGCAGTACTTC.

The chain has TRBV20-1 and TRBJ2-7, with 7 bases aligning to TRBD1. The germline V gene has CDR1 DFQATT and CDR2 SNEGSKA (reference sequence). The CDR3 extends over 14 amino acids. With 4 bases clipped from V and 7 bases from J, the junction kept 13 bases outside the gene matches. CDR3 nucleotide sequence: TGCAGTGCTAACGACAGGGTGGGCCACAATGAGCAGTACTTC. Translated, it gives CSANDRVGHNEQYF.

The CDR3 DNA is TGTGCCAGCAGCAAAGAGTCAGGGGACCCCTCCTACGAGCAGTACTTC. Translating it yields CASSKESGDPSYEQYF. The chain carries TRBV21-1 and TRBJ2-7; TRBD1 is the table's D call and was not checked against the DNA. TRBV21-1 is given as a pseudogene. The CDR3 contains 16 residues.

The chain joins TRBV27 to TRBJ2-1; 7 bases line up with TRBD2. V was clipped by 5 bases and J by 3 bases; unmatched bases: 10. Germline CDR1 MNHEY, CDR2 SMNVEV (reference sequence). CDR3 length: 16 amino acids. The CDR3 bases are TGTGCCAGCAGTATTTCGGGTAGCGGGCGCTACAATGAGCAGTTCTTC. Translated, it gives CASSISGSGRYNEQFF.

This clonotype was detected a few times. This chain links TRBV7-2 with TRBJ2-7; D unresolved. The ends were cut back, 1 base at V and 7 bases at J, with 14 bases in the middle. Germline CDR1 SGHTA, CDR2 FQGNSA. The CDR3 sequence is 14 residues long. The CDR3 reads CASSLGAARKEQYF. The CDR3 DNA sequence: TGTGCCAGCAGCTTAGGCGCGGCCCGCAAGGAGCAGTACTTC.

Points on this clonotype: A much more abundant neighbour one base away suggests this may be a read error. The chain carries TRBV4-2 and TRBJ2-7; a weak D match, TRBD1 (6 bases). This CDR3 is 15 amino acids long. The germline V gene encodes CDR1 LGHNA and CDR2 YNFKEQ. Trimming left V 4 bases short and J 0 bases short, with 13 bases between. CDR3 nucleotide sequence: TGTGCCAGCAGCCGAGGGGGTTCGAGCTCCTACGAGCAGTACTTC. Translation: CASSRGGSSSYEQYF.

The chain is built from TRBV7-2 and TRBJ2-1, with 13 bases aligning to TRBD2. Germline CDR1 SGHTA, CDR2 FQGNSA. CDR3 length: 17 residues. After removal of 5 bases from V and 4 bases from J, the junction contained 8 bases not matched to a gene. CDR3: CASSARLAGGGYNEQFF. The CDR3 nucleotides read TGTGCCAGCAGCGCGAGACTAGCGGGAGGAGGTTACAATGAGCAGTTCTTC.